The 21 T cell receptor beta chains below all came from one sample that was sequenced in a study of blood T cell repertoires in COVID-19. The method was immunoSEQ multiplex PCR; TCRdb's version includes in-frame clones alone and lacks a portion of them. This table has about 130,000 clones, roughly 79% appearing once. Sequenced input: peripheral blood. These receptors were obtained from a human donor in a cohort sampled during active COVID-19.

This chain links TRBV11-3 with TRBJ2-5; D is perhaps TRBD1 (6 bases). V gave up 4 bases and J gave up 5 bases, with 17 bases separating them. The CDR3 contains 15 residues. Germline V lookup: CDR1 SGHNT, CDR2 YENEEA. The CDR3 loop is CASSSYRDPRETQYF. The CDR3 DNA sequence: TGTGCCAGCAGCTCGTACAGGGACCCAAGGGAGACCCAGTACTTC.

V and J are TRBV3-1 (or the pseudogene TRBV3-2) and TRBJ1-2; 8 bases map to TRBD1. In germline, CDR1 is LGHDT, CDR2 YNNKEL (reference sequence). The CDR3 is 15 residues long. V shed 1 base and J 4 bases; nucleotides not matched to a gene: 5. In DNA, the CDR3 is TGTGCCAGCAGCCAAGTGGGACAGGCCCTCTATGGCTACACCTTC. Its translation is CASSQVGQALYGYTF.

V gene TRBV18 combines with J gene TRBJ1-1, with D possibly matching TRBD1 (5 bases). The germline CDR1 and CDR2 sequences are KGHSH and LQKENI. The CDR3 has 18 residues. V lost 1 base and J lost 0, with 18 bases in between. In DNA form, the CDR3 reads TGTGCCAGCTCACCACTCGGTTCTAGGGGCTCAATGAACACTGAAGCTTTCTTT. As protein: CASSPLGSRGSMNTEAFF.

The chain has TRBV2 and TRBJ1-5; D unresolved. V dropped 1 base and J dropped 2 bases, with 9 bases sitting between them. From germline, CDR1 is SNHLY and CDR2 FYNNEI. CDR3 length: 15 amino acids. Written as DNA, the CDR3 is TGTGCCAGCAGTGAAGGAGGGTCTGGCAATCAGCCCCAGCATTTT. Its protein is CASSEGGSGNQPQHF.

The rearrangement links TRBV2 to TRBJ1-6; D may be TRBD1 (6 bases). Germline CDR1 and CDR2: SNHLY and FYNNEI. The CDR3 contains 15 residues. The V gene lost 5 bases and the J gene lost 7 bases, with 15 bases spanning the gap. The CDR3 reads CASSLNRVGNSPLHF. DNA of the CDR3: TGTGCCAGCAGTTTAAACAGGGTAGGGAATTCACCCCTCCACTTT. Variable domain in full (rest from reference TRBV2 and TRBJ1-6): EPEVTQTPSHQVTQMGQEVILRCVPISNHLYFYWYRQILGQKVEFLVSFYNNEISEKSEIFDDQFSVERPDGSNFTLKIRSTKLEDSAMYFCASSLNRVGNSPLHFGNGTRLTVT.

This clone has only one observation. The chain uses TRBV5-1 and TRBJ2-7; D may be TRBD1 (5 bases). From germline, CDR1 is SGHRS and CDR2 YFSETQ. V lost 6 bases, J lost 3 bases, and 19 bases lay in between. This CDR3 is built from 15 residues. CDR3 protein: CASNPSLQDRYEQYF. In DNA, the CDR3 is TGCGCCAGCAACCCCTCCCTACAGGATCGCTACGAGCAGTACTTC.

DNA of the CDR3: TGTGCCAGCAGTTCTAACCGACAGGGTAACAATCAGCCCCAGCATTTT. Translation gives CASSSNRQGNNQPQHF. The chain uses TRBV6-6 and TRBJ1-5; TRBD1 matches at 7 bases. With 4 bases clipped from V and 3 bases from J, the junction kept 9 bases outside the gene matches. Germline loops: CDR1 MNHNY, CDR2 SVGAGI (reference sequence). The CDR3 consists of 16 residues.

CDR3 nucleotide sequence: TGTGCCAGCAGTCCTCGACTAGCGGGCTACGAGCAGTACTTC. This gives the protein CASSPRLAGYEQYF. The chain has TRBV27 and TRBJ2-7, with 10 bases lining up with TRBD2. There are 14 residues in the CDR3. J was trimmed by 3 bases and V by 5 bases; bases with no gene match: 4. Germline CDR1 reads MNHEY; CDR2 reads SMNVEV (reference sequence).

This sequence joins TRBV9 and TRBJ2-5, with TRBD2 matching over 9 bases. Germline values: CDR1 SGDLS, CDR2 YYNGEE. This CDR3 is built from 15 residues. The V gene end was trimmed by 0 bases and the J gene end by 5 bases; junction bases not matched to a gene: 5. CDR3 amino acids: CASSVGGGAPETQYF. CDR3 bases: TGTGCCAGCAGCGTAGGCGGGGGGGCCCCGGAGACCCAGTACTTC.

The genes are TRBV6-2 or TRBV6-3 and TRBJ1-2, with D tentatively TRBD1 (6 bases). Looked up from germline, CDR1 is MNHEY and CDR2 is SVGEGT. V was shortened by 5 bases and J by 0 bases, with 10 bases between the two germline ends. The CDR3 covers 14 residues. The chain's CDR3 is CASSDPGANYGYTF. CDR3 in DNA: TGTGCCAGCAGTGACCCAGGGGCTAACTATGGCTACACCTTC.

The gene calls are TRBV27 and TRBJ1-5; 9 positions agree with TRBD1. V shed 6 bases, J shed 4 bases, and the junction held 10 bases outside the gene matches. The CDR3 spans 16 residues. CDR1 and CDR2 (germline): MNHEY, SMNVEV (reference sequence). CDR3 loop: CASSPGTGTLNQPQHF. The CDR3 DNA is TGTGCCAGCAGCCCCGGGACAGGGACCTTAAATCAGCCCCAGCATTTT.

V and J are TRBV4-1 and TRBJ1-1; TRBD1 agrees at 7 bases. This CDR3 has 16 residues. V trimming: 0 bases; J trimming: 2 bases; junction bases outside the gene matches: 6. Germline loops: CDR1 MGHRA, CDR2 YSYEKL. The CDR3: CASSQEEGAENTEAFF. The CDR3 DNA reads TGCGCCAGCAGCCAAGAGGAGGGGGCTGAAAACACTGAAGCTTTCTTT.

The rearrangement links TRBV6-1 to TRBJ1-5; D is uncertain. CDR1 is MNHNS, CDR2 SASEGT, per germline. The CDR3 runs to 15 residues. The germline V and J ends were trimmed by 0 bases and 3 bases, with 9 bases remaining between them. The CDR3 DNA is TGTGCCAGCAGTGAAGCGTGGCAGAACAATCAGCCCCAGCATTTT. It encodes CASSEAWQNNQPQHF.

V is TRBV5-1 and J is TRBJ2-5, with 9 bases lining up with TRBD2. Germline CDR1 and CDR2: SGHRS and YFSETQ. This CDR3 spans 16 amino acids. V trimming: 2 bases; J trimming: 1 base; junction bases outside the gene matches: 6. Here the CDR3 reads CASSLALAGSQETQYF. CDR3 bases: TGCGCCAGCAGCTTAGCTCTAGCGGGGAGCCAAGAGACCCAGTACTTC.

This clone has only one observation. This chain joins TRBV2 and TRBJ1-1; 7 bases are shared with TRBD1. Germline loops: CDR1 SNHLY, CDR2 FYNNEI. CDR3 length: 14 residues. Trimming removed 7 bases from V and 0 bases from J; junction bases left unmatched: 5. The CDR3 coding sequence is TGTGCCAGCATTTCAGGACAGGTGAACACTGAAGCTTTCTTT. Protein: CASISGQVNTEAFF.

The chain joins TRBV3-1 (or the pseudogene TRBV3-2) to TRBJ1-4, with D maybe TRBD1 (6 bases). V lost 1 base, J lost 5 bases, and 11 bases lay in between. The CDR3 runs 15 residues. Germline V CDR1 and CDR2: LGHDT, YNNKEL (reference sequence). CDR3 loop: CASSQGGGRNEKLFF. CDR3 in DNA: TGTGCCAGCAGCCAAGGAGGGGGTAGAAATGAAAAACTGTTTTTT.

This chain connects TRBV11-2 to TRBJ2-2; maybe TRBD1 (5 bases). The CDR3 has 15 amino acids. Trimming left V 1 base short and J 4 bases short, with 10 bases between. Germline-derived CDR1 and CDR2 are SGHAT and FQNNGV. The CDR3 protein is CASSLVQGSTGELFF. The CDR3 DNA sequence: TGTGCCAGCAGCTTAGTTCAGGGTAGCACCGGGGAGCTGTTTTTT.

J is TRBJ2-3 and V is TRBV10-2; 7 bases are a match to TRBD1. The CDR3 runs to 13 residues. Germline CDR1 reads WSHSY; CDR2 reads SAAADI. With 7 bases clipped from V and 6 bases from J, the junction kept 7 bases outside the gene matches. In nucleotides, the CDR3 is TGCGCCAGCACCGGGACAGTTTCCGATACGCAGTATTTT. The encoded protein is CASTGTVSDTQYF.

CDR3 region: CASRGSGTANTEAFF. As DNA, the CDR3 is TGTGCCAGCCGTGGTTCCGGGACAGCGAACACTGAAGCTTTCTTT. The chain joins TRBV27 to TRBJ1-1, with 7 positions matching TRBD1. The CDR3 is made up of 15 amino acids. V was pared by 8 bases and J by 1 base, with 10 bases of the junction left unmatched. The germline CDR1 and CDR2 sequences are MNHEY and SMNVEV (reference sequence).

The rearrangement links TRBV19 to TRBJ2-7; the D gene is possibly TRBD1 (6 bases). This CDR3 contains 12 residues. The germline V gene encodes CDR1 LNHDA and CDR2 SQIVND (reference sequence). V was trimmed by 10 bases and J by 6 bases, leaving 16 bases between them. CDR3 nucleotide sequence: TGTGCCACAAATACAGGGTCTGGCGAGCAGTACTTC. Residues: CATNTGSGEQYF.

V is TRBV2 and J is TRBJ1-1; D remains unclear. The CDR3 is 16 residues long. V dropped 6 bases and J dropped 1 base, with 18 bases sitting between them. Germline V gene sequence: CDR1 SNHLY, CDR2 FYNNEI. CDR3 residues: CASRTASGEENTEAFF. Written as DNA, the CDR3 is TGTGCCAGCAGGACGGCTTCTGGTGAGGAGAACACTGAAGCTTTCTTT.